This TCR beta chain was observed in a study of blood T cell repertoires in COVID-19. The CDR3 spans 15 residues. V was pared by 1 base and J by 0 bases, with 10 bases between. Per the germline V gene, CDR1 is SGHNT and CDR2 is YYREEE (reference sequence). Original handling: Researchers report that nucleated cell counts were estimated from reference gene primer amplification. Sequencing used immunoSEQ multiplex PCR; TCRdb keeps in-frame clones, though not all of them. V and J calls and clone size are copied from that table; D and trimming were computed from the DNA. The sample shows 45,000 to 60,000 clones, approximately 87% of them seen only once. This clone was recorded once.

This receptor was obtained from a human donor in a cohort sampled during active COVID-19. Sequencing used peripheral blood. The chain joins TRBV5-4 to TRBJ2-5; no definite D call. The CDR3 region is CASSLSKEYQETQYF. In nucleotides, the CDR3 is TGTGCCAGCAGCTTGTCCAAGGAGTACCAAGAGACCCAGTACTTC.